The clone carrying this TCR beta chain has just a few counts. These data come from a study of blood T cell repertoires in COVID-19. Study-level background: From the United States, Italy and Spain came samples of acute and convalescent COVID-19. Sources were T cells, B-cell-depleted T cells, or PBMCs; the material itself was cDNA or gDNA.

In the source study's methods: Amplification with reference gene primers provided the estimates of nucleated cell counts. Profiled with immunoSEQ multiplex PCR; TCRdb holds only in-frame clones, not every one. V and J calls and clone size are copied from that table; D and trimming were computed from the DNA. The sample carries 100,000 to 150,000 clones, around 86% recorded once. The sample consisted of peripheral blood. The sequence derives from a man in his fifties or sixties with acute or convalescent COVID-19.

Here the CDR3 DNA reads TGTGCCAGCAGCTTATTGGCGGGACTAGTTACCAATGAGCAGTTCTTC. It codes for CASSLLAGLVTNEQFF. V is TRBV7-9 and J is TRBJ2-1; the match to TRBD2 covers 8 bases. CDR3 length: 16 amino acids. V was pared by 2 bases and J by 6 bases, with 9 bases of the junction left unmatched. Germline V gene lookup returns CDR1 SEHNR and CDR2 FQNEAQ (reference sequence).